This passage covers 5 T cell receptor beta chains from one sample sequenced in a study of blood T cell repertoires in COVID-19. Using immunoSEQ multiplex PCR, the repertoire was profiled, and TCRdb retains in-frame clones only, with some absent. The data hold some 150,000 clones, with roughly 90% observed a single time. The sample taken for sequencing was PBMCs or T cells enriched from blood (not recorded which). These receptors came from a woman aged 30 to 39 with acute COVID-19.

The CDR3 sequence: CASSQEQGLGLGYTF. CDR3 nucleotides: TGCGCCAGCAGCCAAGAACAGGGGCTGGGGCTTGGCTACACCTTC. The chain couples TRBV4-3 to TRBJ1-2, with 7 bases identical to TRBD1. The CDR3 consists of 15 residues. V was pared by 0 bases and J by 7 bases, with 8 bases of the junction left unmatched. Germline lookup yields CDR1 LGHNA and CDR2 YSLEER.

The V and J genes are TRBV4-3 and TRBJ2-7, with 11 bases lining up with TRBD2. The CDR3 is 18 amino acids. The germline V gene encodes CDR1 LGHNA and CDR2 YSLEER. V gave up 2 bases and J gave up 5 bases; unmatched junction bases: 14. In DNA form, the CDR3 reads TGCGCCAGCAGCCAAAGTCTCCTCGCGACTAGCGGGAATCACGAGCAGTACTTC. This translates into CASSQSLLATSGNHEQYF.

This clone was seen only a few times. CDR3 sequence reads: CASSLLDGQHSPLHF. The DNA of the CDR3 is TGTGCCAGCAGCTTATTGGACGGACAACATTCACCCCTCCACTTT. This rearrangement joins TRBV5-6 to TRBJ1-6; maybe TRBD1 (5 bases). Germline CDR1 is SGHDT and CDR2 is YYEEEE. V lost 2 bases, J lost 8 bases, and 14 bases lay in between. The CDR3 contains 15 residues.

The chain is built from TRBV2 and TRBJ2-7, with TRBD1 identical over 12 bases. Germline CDR1 is SNHLY and CDR2 is FYNNEI. V gave up 1 base and J gave up 4 bases; unmatched junction bases: 5. This CDR3 is 16 amino acids long. CDR3 sequence (DNA): TGTGCCAGCAGTGAAGGCGTGGGACAGGGGGCTTACGAGCAGTACTTC. Protein product: CASSEGVGQGAYEQYF.

There are a few counts of this clone. The rearrangement joins TRBV5-1 to TRBJ2-3; 10 positions agree with TRBD2. V was clipped by 4 bases and J by 5 bases; unmatched bases: 4. The CDR3 sequence is 14 residues long. Germline CDR1 is SGHRS and CDR2 is YFSETQ. In DNA, the CDR3 is TGCGCCAGCAGCCCCAGGACTAGCGGAGATACGCAGTATTTT. Translated, it gives CASSPRTSGDTQYF.